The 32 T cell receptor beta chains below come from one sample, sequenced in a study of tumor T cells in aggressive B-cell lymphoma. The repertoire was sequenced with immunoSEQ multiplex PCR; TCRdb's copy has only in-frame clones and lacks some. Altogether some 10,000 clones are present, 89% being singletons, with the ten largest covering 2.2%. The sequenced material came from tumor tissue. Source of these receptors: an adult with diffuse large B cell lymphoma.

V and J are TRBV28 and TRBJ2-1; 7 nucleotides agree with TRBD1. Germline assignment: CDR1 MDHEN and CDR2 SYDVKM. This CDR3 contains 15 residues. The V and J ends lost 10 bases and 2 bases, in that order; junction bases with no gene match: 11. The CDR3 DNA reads TGTGCCACCCTGAGGGGGCGCCAACCCTACAATGAGCAGTTCTTC. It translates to CATLRGRQPYNEQFF.

CDR3 sequence: CASSKKAGHNEQFF. CDR3 nucleotide sequence: TGTGCCAGCAGCAAAAAGGCGGGGCACAATGAGCAGTTCTTC. J is TRBJ2-1 and V is TRBV21-1; the D segment call TRBD2 is taken from the table without a DNA check. TRBV21-1 is designated a pseudogene. This CDR3 is 14 amino acids long.

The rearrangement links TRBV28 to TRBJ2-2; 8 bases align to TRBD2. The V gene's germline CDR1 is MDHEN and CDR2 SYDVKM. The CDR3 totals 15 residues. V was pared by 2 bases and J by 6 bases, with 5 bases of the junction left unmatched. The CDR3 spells CASSLLSGVPGELFF. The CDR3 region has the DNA TGTGCCAGCAGTTTACTTAGCGGGGTCCCCGGGGAGCTGTTTTTT.

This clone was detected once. CDR3 DNA: TGTGCCAGCAGCCCCCTAGGGGGAAATAGCAATCAGCCCCAGCATTTT. Translation gives CASSPLGGNSNQPQHF. This chain connects TRBV5-5 to TRBJ1-5; the D gene is possibly TRBD1 (6 bases). The germline V and J ends were trimmed by 4 bases and 0 bases, with 14 bases remaining between them. Germline CDR1 is SGHKS and CDR2 is YYEKEE (reference sequence). The CDR3 runs to 16 residues.

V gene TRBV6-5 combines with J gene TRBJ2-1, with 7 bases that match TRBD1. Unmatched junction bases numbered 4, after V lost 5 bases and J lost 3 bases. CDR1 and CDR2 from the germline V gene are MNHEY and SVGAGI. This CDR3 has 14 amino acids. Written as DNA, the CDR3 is TGTGCCAGCAGTCCGGGGACAGTCTACAATGAGCAGTTCTTC. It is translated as CASSPGTVYNEQFF.

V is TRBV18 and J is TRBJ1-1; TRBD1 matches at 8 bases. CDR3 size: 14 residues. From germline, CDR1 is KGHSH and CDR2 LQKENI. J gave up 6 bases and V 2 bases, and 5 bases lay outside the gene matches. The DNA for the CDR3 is TGTGCCAGCTCACCAACAGGGGGAGACGCTGAAGCTTTCTTT. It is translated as CASSPTGGDAEAFF.

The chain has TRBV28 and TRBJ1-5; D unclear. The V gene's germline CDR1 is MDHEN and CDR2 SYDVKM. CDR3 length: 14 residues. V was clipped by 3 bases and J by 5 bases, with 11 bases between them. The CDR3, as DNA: TGTGCCAGCAGTTTGTTGAGAGATGATCAGCCCCAGCATTTT. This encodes CASSLLRDDQPQHF.

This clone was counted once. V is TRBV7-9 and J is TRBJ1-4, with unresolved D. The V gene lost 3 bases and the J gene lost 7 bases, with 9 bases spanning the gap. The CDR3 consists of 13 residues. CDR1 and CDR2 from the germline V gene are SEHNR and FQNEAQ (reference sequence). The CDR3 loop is CASSFGAGEKLFF. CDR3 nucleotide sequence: TGTGCCAGCAGCTTCGGAGCGGGTGAAAAACTGTTTTTT.

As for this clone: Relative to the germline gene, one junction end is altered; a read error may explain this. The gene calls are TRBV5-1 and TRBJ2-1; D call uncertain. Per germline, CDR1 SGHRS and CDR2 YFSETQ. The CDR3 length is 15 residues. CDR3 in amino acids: CASSLAGGSYNGQFF. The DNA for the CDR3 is TGCGCCAGCAGCTTGGCCGGCGGCTCCTACAATGGGCAGTTCTTC.

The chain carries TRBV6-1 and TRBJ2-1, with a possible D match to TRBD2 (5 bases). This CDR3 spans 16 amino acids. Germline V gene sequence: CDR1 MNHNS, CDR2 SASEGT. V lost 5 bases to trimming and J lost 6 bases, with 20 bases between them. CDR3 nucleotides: TGTGCCAGCAGTAAAGTACCTCCGGGAACCATCAATGAGCAGTTCTTC. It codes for CASSKVPPGTINEQFF.

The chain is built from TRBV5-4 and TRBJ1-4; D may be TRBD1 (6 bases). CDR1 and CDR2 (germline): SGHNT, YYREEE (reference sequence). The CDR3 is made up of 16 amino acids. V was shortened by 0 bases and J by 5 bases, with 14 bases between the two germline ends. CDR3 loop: CASSLGTGLPNEKLFF. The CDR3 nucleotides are TGTGCCAGCAGCTTGGGAACAGGGCTTCCAAATGAAAAACTGTTTTTT.

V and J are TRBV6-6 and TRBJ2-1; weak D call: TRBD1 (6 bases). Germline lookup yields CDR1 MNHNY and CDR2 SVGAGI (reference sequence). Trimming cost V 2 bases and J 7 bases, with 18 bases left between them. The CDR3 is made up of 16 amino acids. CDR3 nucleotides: TGTGCCAGCAGTTACGGGGCCCAGGGGTTTTTGAATGAGCAGTTCTTC. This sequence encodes CASSYGAQGFLNEQFF.

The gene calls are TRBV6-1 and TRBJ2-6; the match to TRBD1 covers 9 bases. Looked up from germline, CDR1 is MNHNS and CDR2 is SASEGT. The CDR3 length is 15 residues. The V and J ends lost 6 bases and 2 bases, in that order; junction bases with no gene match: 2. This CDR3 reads CASRRQGAGANVLTF. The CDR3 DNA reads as TGTGCCAGCAGGAGACAGGGGGCTGGGGCCAACGTCCTGACTTTC.

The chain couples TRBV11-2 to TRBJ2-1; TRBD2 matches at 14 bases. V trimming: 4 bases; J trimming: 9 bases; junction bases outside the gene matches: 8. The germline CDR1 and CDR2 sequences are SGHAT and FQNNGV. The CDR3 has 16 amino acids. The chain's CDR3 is CASSWGGTSGSGEQFF. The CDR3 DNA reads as TGTGCCAGCAGCTGGGGCGGGACTAGCGGGAGTGGTGAGCAGTTCTTC.

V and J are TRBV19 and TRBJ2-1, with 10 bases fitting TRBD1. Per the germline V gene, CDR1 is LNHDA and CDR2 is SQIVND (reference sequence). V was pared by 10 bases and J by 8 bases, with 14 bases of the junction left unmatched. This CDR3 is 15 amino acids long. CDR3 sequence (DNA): TGTGCCACCCTGGGGACAGGGGCCCCATGGGATGAGCAGTTCTTC. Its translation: CATLGTGAPWDEQFF.

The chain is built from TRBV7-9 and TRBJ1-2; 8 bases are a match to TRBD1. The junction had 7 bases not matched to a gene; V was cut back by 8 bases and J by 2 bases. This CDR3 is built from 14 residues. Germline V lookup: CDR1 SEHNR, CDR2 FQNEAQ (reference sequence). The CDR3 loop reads CASGRDRKNYGYTF. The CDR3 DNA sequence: TGTGCCAGCGGCCGGGACAGGAAGAACTATGGCTACACCTTC.

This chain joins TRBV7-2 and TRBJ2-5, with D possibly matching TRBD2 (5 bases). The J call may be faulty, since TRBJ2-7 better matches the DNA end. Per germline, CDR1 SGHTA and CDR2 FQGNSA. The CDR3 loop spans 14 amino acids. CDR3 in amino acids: CASSPRGGPNEQYF. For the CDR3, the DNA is TGTGCCAGCAGCCCGCGCGGAGGACCTAACGAGCAGTACTTC.

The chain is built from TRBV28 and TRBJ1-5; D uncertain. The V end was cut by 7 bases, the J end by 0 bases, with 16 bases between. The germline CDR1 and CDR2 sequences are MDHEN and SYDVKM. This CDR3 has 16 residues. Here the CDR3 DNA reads TGTGCCAGCAAGGACGCCTCCGACTATAGCAATCAGCCCCAGCATTTT. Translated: CASKDASDYSNQPQHF. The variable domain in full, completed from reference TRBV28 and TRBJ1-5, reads DVKVTQSSRYLVKRTGEKVFLECVQDMDHENMFWYRQDPGLGLRLIYFSYDVKMKEKGDIPEGYSVSREKKERFSLILESASTNQTSMYLCASKDASDYSNQPQHFGDGTRLSIL.

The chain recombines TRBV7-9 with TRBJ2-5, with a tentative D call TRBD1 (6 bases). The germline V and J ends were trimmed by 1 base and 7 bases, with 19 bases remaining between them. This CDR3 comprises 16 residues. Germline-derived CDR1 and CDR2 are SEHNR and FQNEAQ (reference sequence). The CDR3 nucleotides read TGTGCCAGCAGCTTAGAGTCGACAGGCGTACCGAGGACCCAGTACTTC. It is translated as CASSLESTGVPRTQYF. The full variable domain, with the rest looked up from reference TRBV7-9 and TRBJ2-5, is DTGVSQNPRHKITKRGQNVTFRCDPISEHNRLYWYRQTLGQGPEFLTYFQNEAQLEKSRLLSDRFSAERPKGSFSTLEIQRTEQGDSAMYLCASSLESTGVPRTQYFGPGTRLLVL.

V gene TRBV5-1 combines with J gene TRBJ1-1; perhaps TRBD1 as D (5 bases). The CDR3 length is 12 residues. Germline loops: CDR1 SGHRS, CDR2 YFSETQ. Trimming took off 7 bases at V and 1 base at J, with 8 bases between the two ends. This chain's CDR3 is CASGQGNTEAFF. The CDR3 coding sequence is TGCGCCAGCGGTCAGGGGAACACTGAAGCTTTCTTT.

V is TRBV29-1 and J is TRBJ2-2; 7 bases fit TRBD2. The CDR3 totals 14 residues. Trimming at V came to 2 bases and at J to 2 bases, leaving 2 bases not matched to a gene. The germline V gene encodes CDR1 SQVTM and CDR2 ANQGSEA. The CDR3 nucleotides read TGCAGCGTTGAAAGCGGGGTTAACACCGGGGAGCTGTTTTTT. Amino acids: CSVESGVNTGELFF.

The CDR3 region has the DNA TGTGCCAGCAGCCAGGGACTAGCGGGCCCCTACGAGCAGTACTTC. Translated, it gives CASSQGLAGPYEQYF. The rearrangement uses TRBV5-4 and TRBJ2-7; the match to TRBD2 covers 12 bases. CDR1 is SGHNT, CDR2 YYREEE, per germline (reference sequence). J lost 2 bases, V lost 4 bases, and 4 bases had no gene match. The CDR3 is 15 residues long. Full variable domain (outside the CDR3, taken from reference TRBV5-4 and TRBJ2-7): ETGVTQSPTHLIKTRGQQVTLRCSSQSGHNTVSWYQQALGQGPQFIFQYYREEENGRGNFPPRFSGLQFPNYSSELNVNALELDDSALYLCASSQGLAGPYEQYFGPGTRLTVT.

CDR3 sequence: CASRATEVGEQYF. The CDR3 bases are TGTGCCAGCAGGGCGACAGAGGTGGGGGAGCAGTACTTC. V usage is TRBV2 and J usage is TRBJ2-7, with a tentative D call TRBD1 (5 bases). This CDR3 comprises 13 residues. The V end was cut by 6 bases, the J end by 7 bases, with 16 bases between. Germline-derived CDR1 and CDR2 are SNHLY and FYNNEI.

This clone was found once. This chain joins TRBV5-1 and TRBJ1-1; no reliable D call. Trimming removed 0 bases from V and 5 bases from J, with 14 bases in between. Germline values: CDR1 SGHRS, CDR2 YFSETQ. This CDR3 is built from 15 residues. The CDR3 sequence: CASSLEAGLVTEAFF. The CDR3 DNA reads TGCGCCAGCAGCTTGGAGGCGGGGTTAGTTACTGAAGCTTTCTTT.

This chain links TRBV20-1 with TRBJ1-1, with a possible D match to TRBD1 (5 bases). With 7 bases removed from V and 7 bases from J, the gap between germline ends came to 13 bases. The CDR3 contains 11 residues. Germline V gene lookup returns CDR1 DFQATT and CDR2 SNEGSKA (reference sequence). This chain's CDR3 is CSVQGLREAFF. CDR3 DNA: TGCAGTGTCCAGGGTTTACGTGAAGCTTTCTTT.

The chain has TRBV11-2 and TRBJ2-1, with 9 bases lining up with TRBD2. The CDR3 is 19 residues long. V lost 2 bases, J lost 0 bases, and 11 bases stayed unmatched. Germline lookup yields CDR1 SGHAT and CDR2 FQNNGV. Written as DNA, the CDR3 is TGTGCCAGCAGCTTAAGGGGTGGTAGCGGGAGCCCCTCCTACAATGAGCAGTTCTTC. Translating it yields CASSLRGGSGSPSYNEQFF.

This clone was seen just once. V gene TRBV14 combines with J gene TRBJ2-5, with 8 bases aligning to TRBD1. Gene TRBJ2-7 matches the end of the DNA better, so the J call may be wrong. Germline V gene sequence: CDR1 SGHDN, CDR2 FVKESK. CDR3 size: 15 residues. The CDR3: CASSQETGVTYEQYF. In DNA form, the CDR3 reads TGTGCCAGCAGCCAAGAGACAGGGGTGACCTACGAGCAGTACTTC.

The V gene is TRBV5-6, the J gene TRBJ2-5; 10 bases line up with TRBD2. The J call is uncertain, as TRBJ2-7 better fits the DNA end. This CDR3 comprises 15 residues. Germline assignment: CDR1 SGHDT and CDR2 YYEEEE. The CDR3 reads CASSRLAGLPYEQYF. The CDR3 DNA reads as TGTGCCAGCAGTAGACTAGCGGGCCTTCCCTACGAGCAGTACTTC.

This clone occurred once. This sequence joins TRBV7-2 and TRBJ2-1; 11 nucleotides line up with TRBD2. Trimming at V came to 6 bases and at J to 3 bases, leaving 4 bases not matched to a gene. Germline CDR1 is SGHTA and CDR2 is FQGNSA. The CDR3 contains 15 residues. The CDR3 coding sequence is TGTGCCAGCAGTCGTACTAGCGGGAGCTACAATGAGCAGTTCTTC. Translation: CASSRTSGSYNEQFF. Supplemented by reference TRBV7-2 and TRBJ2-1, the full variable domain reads GAGVSQSPSNKVTEKGKDVELRCDPISGHTALYWYRQSLGQGLEFLIYFQGNSAPDKSGLPSDRFSAERTGGSVSTLTIQRTQQEDSAVYLCASSRTSGSYNEQFFGPGTRLTVL.

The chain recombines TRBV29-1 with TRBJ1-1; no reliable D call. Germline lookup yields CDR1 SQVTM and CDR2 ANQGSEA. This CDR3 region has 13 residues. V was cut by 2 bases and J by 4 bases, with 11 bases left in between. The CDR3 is CSVELPIITEAFF. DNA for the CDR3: TGCAGCGTTGAACTACCGATAATCACTGAAGCTTTCTTT.

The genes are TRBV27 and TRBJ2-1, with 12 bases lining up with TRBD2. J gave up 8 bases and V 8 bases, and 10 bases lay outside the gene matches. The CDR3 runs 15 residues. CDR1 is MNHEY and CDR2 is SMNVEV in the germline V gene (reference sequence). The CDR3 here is CASQGLAGSRDEQFF. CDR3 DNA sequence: TGTGCCAGCCAAGGACTAGCGGGAAGTCGCGATGAGCAGTTCTTC.

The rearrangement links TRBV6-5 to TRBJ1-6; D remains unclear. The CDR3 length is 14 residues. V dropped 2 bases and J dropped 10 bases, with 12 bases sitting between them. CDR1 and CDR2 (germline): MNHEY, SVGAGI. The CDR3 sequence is CASSYGTEGSPLHF. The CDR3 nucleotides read TGTGCCAGCAGTTACGGAACTGAGGGATCACCCCTCCACTTT.